The clone carrying this T cell receptor beta chain was picked up a small number of times. The target antigen is unknown. Germline CDR1 MDHEN, CDR2 SYDVKM. This CDR3 has 15 amino acids. V trimming: 9 bases; J trimming: 5 bases; junction bases outside the gene matches: 9. These data originate in a study of CD8 T cells in ankylosing spondylitis. Overall study results and limits: As reported, disease-linked clones showed significant enrichment in matched ankylosing spondylitis synovial fluid. Within ankylosing spondylitis blood, a TCR beta motif made up of eight highly homologous variants appeared to be characteristic. With a CD8+ phenotype, disease-linked clones were relatively rare in peripheral blood. Before this, some motif variants had been reported in reactive arthritis synovial fluid and blood.

Quantitative molecular-barcoded 5'-RACE generated the TCR beta libraries. TCRdb independently ran MiXCR on the 5' RACE reads; one entry per CDR3 protein. The sample has under 450,000 distinct CDR3 sequences, about a sixth seen once. The chain combines TRBV28 with TRBJ2-2, with 10 positions matching TRBD2. Sequenced: blood, either unsorted or a sorted T cell fraction (not recorded which). The sequence derives from a male donor with ankylosing spondylitis. The CDR3 here is CASRKSGRGTGELFF. The CDR3 nucleotides are TGTGCCAGTAGAAAAAGCGGGAGGGGGACCGGGGAGCTGTTTTTT.